These 9 T cell receptor beta chains originate from one sample sequenced in a study of human T cells and chemical hapten exposure. Time point denoted: patch test 1, 2 weeks after DPC sensitization. Treatment defined: therapeutic diphenylcyclopropenone sensitization with weekly scalp DPC. TCRdb recomputed calls from the RACE reads with MiXCR, one row per CDR3 protein. The sample has over 95,000 distinct CDR3 sequences; under 15% are singletons. Here the sequenced sample was whole blood, taken in connection with sensitization to the hapten diphenylcyclopropenone (DPC). Receptor source: a woman aged 35 to 49 with alopecia areata. Some clones in this sample may be carry-over from other donors' samples.

This clonotype was recorded many times. It is unclear where the CDR3 begins or ends on the DNA, so no DNA is shown, and the CDR3 is as TCRdb lists it. This sequence joins TRBV7-8 and TRBJ2-2. The CDR3 is 13 amino acids long, termini counted. Germline CDR1 is SGHVS and CDR2 is FQNEAQ. The CDR3: CASSLGPPGSCFF.

This clonotype has a handful of counts. The chain recombines TRBV20-1 with TRBJ2-1; 8 bases are a match to TRBD2. The junction had 8 bases not matched to a gene; V was cut back by 0 bases and J by 1 base. This CDR3 region has 17 residues. Germline V CDR1 and CDR2: DFQATT, SNEGSKA (reference sequence). CDR3 residues: CSARDGGGRRSYNEQFF. DNA of the CDR3: TGCAGTGCTAGAGATGGAGGCGGGAGGAGGTCCTACAATGAGCAGTTCTTC.

The rearrangement joins TRBV6-6 to TRBJ2-6, with D possibly TRBD2 on 5 matching bases. The germline V and J ends were trimmed by 7 bases and 3 bases, with 16 bases remaining between them. The CDR3 has 16 residues. Germline V gene lookup returns CDR1 MNHNY and CDR2 SVGAGI (reference sequence). The CDR3 DNA sequence: TGTGCCAGCACCCCCCTGGGGAGATTTGGGGCCAACGTCCTGACTTTC. This encodes CASTPLGRFGANVLTF.

This clonotype was detected only a few times. The chain links TRBV7-3 to TRBJ2-1; D gene unclear. This CDR3 has 13 amino acids. Trimming cost V 5 bases and J 4 bases, with 9 bases left between them. The germline V gene has CDR1 SGHTA and CDR2 FQGTGA. The CDR3 is CASSPQVYNEQFF. Here the CDR3 DNA reads TGTGCCAGCAGCCCCCAGGTTTACAATGAGCAGTTCTTC. The whole variable domain, filled in from reference TRBV7-3 and TRBJ2-1, reads GAGVSQTPSNKVTEKGKYVELRCDPISGHTALYWYRQSLGQGPEFLIYFQGTGAADDSGLPNDRFFAVRPEGSVSTLKIQRTERGDSAVYLCASSPQVYNEQFFGPGTRLTVL.

In nucleotides, the CDR3 is TGTGCCAGCAGCCAGCAGGGTTCCGCCTACGAGCAGTACTTC. Protein product: CASSQQGSAYEQYF. The gene calls are TRBV3-1 and TRBJ2-7; TRBD1 is a possible D gene (5 bases). CDR3 length: 14 amino acids. V lost 3 bases and J 2 bases, leaving 11 bases between the germline ends. Germline V gene data show CDR1 as LGHDT and CDR2 as YNNKEL (reference sequence).

The chain couples TRBV24-1 to TRBJ2-7; 8 bases line up with TRBD1. V trimming: 3 bases; J trimming: 10 bases; junction bases outside the gene matches: 1. CDR1 is KGHDR and CDR2 is SFDVKD in the germline V gene. The CDR3 covers 11 residues. The CDR3 spells CATSDGQGQYF. The CDR3 nucleotides read TGTGCCACCAGTGATGGACAGGGCCAGTACTTC.

This clonotype occurred many times. The chain recombines TRBV6-6 with TRBJ1-1; D not certain. Trimming took off 2 bases at V and 7 bases at J, with 11 bases between the two ends. The germline V gene has CDR1 MNHNY and CDR2 SVGAGI (reference sequence). The CDR3 runs to 13 residues. CDR3 nucleotide sequence: TGTGCCAGCAGTTACCCCGAGGGTGTTGAAGCTTTCTTT. Protein product: CASSYPEGVEAFF.

This clonotype was seen repeatedly, ten times or more. The chain employs TRBV10-3 and TRBJ2-5; D may match TRBD1 or TRBD2 (6 bases each). V was shortened by 3 bases and J by 5 bases, with 16 bases between the two germline ends. Per germline, CDR1 ENHRY and CDR2 SYGVKD. The CDR3 extends over 15 amino acids. In DNA form, the CDR3 reads TGTGCCATCAGTGATCGGGGGCCGCGAAGCGAGACCCAGTACTTC. Protein product: CAISDRGPRSETQYF.

This clonotype was seen ten or more times. The gene calls are TRBV6-2 or TRBV6-3 and TRBJ2-7; D gene uncertain. Looked up from germline, CDR1 is MNHEY and CDR2 is SVGEGT. There are 11 residues in the CDR3. V lost 4 bases and J 3 bases, leaving 4 bases between the germline ends. The CDR3 nucleotides read TGTGCCAGCAGTTTGATCTACGAGCAGTACTTC. It translates to CASSLIYEQYF.